A single T cell receptor (beta chain) is shown here with its context. The data belong to a study of control samples from healthy donors and cancer patients. J was trimmed by 4 bases and V by 4 bases; bases with no gene match: 9. CDR3 length: 15 residues. Germline lookup yields CDR1 ENHRY and CDR2 SYGVKD. The assay was immunoSEQ multiplex PCR, and TCRdb's table has in-frame clones only and misses some. The table has some 130,000 clones, about 95% seen once. The sequence was collected from a young man in good health. Sequenced sample: blood. The chain is built from TRBV10-3 and TRBJ2-7, with TRBD2 matching over 8 bases. The CDR3 loop reads CAISGASGGGYEQYF. The CDR3 region has the DNA TGTGCCATCAGTGGGGCCAGCGGGGGAGGTTACGAGCAGTACTTC.